One sample yielded the 9 T cell receptor beta chains listed below, sequenced in a study of monozygotic twins with cystic fibrosis. Generated by immunoSEQ multiplex PCR, the TCRdb table keeps only in-frame clones and is missing some. The data contain about 35,000 clones, 66% of them singletons. What was sequenced was blood. These receptors originate from a girl under 18 with cystic fibrosis.

The chain recombines TRBV30 with TRBJ2-6, with 7 bases matching TRBD1. V was pared by 0 bases and J by 16 bases, with 9 bases of the junction left unmatched. Germline-derived CDR1 and CDR2 are GTSNPN and SVGIG (reference sequence). This CDR3 spans 13 amino acids. Here the CDR3 reads CAWSVGTVKFLTF. The DNA of the CDR3 is TGTGCCTGGAGTGTAGGGACAGTAAAGTTTCTGACTTTC.

This chain links TRBV25-1 with TRBJ1-1; a weak D match, TRBD1 (5 bases). V was shortened by 7 bases and J by 5 bases, with 11 bases between the two germline ends. The CDR3 is 12 residues long. Germline CDR1 reads MGHDK; CDR2 reads SYGVNS. In nucleotides, the CDR3 is TGTGCCAGCATTTGGGGGGAGACTGAAGCTTTCTTT. Translated: CASIWGETEAFF.

This chain links TRBV5-4 with TRBJ1-1; the match to TRBD1 covers 8 bases. CDR3 length: 16 amino acids. V was clipped by 4 bases and J by 0 bases; unmatched bases: 8. Germline assignment: CDR1 SGHNT and CDR2 YYREEE (reference sequence). CDR3 protein: CASSQPSTGVNTEAFF. The CDR3 region has the DNA TGTGCCAGCAGCCAACCCTCGACAGGGGTGAACACTGAAGCTTTCTTT. Full variable domain (rest looked up from reference TRBV5-4 and TRBJ1-1): ETGVTQSPTHLIKTRGQQVTLRCSSQSGHNTVSWYQQALGQGPQFIFQYYREEENGRGNFPPRFSGLQFPNYSSELNVNALELDDSALYLCASSQPSTGVNTEAFFGQGTRLTVV.

This clone was seen more than once but under ten times. The rearrangement joins TRBV4-3 to TRBJ1-1; no reliable D call. The germline CDR1 and CDR2 sequences are LGHNA and YSLEER. The CDR3 is 14 amino acids. V was trimmed by 7 bases and J by 4 bases, leaving 16 bases between them. CDR3 in DNA: TGCGCCAGCACCACAAAAAGGGCATTCACTGAAGCTTTCTTT. This translates into CASTTKRAFTEAFF.

This clone was detected a few times. The rearrangement uses TRBV2 and TRBJ1-1; 7 positions agree with TRBD1. The germline CDR1 and CDR2 sequences are SNHLY and FYNNEI. The J segment lost 6 bases and the V segment lost 10 bases, leaving 11 bases of the junction unmatched. The CDR3 sequence is 13 residues long. The chain's CDR3 is CATSTGLNSEAFF. The CDR3 region has the DNA TGTGCCACCTCGACAGGGTTAAACTCTGAAGCTTTCTTT.

The chain carries TRBV29-1 and TRBJ1-2; 7 bases agree with TRBD1. The germline CDR1 and CDR2 sequences are SQVTM and ANQGSEA. The CDR3 is 12 residues long. V dropped 3 bases and J dropped 8; count of bases not matched to a gene: 6. For the CDR3, the DNA is TGCAGCGTTGAGACAGGGCTTCTGGGCTACACCTTC. Its translation is CSVETGLLGYTF.

This chain joins TRBV9 and TRBJ2-1, with D perhaps matching TRBD1 (5 bases). Germline CDR1 reads SGDLS; CDR2 reads YYNGEE. With 0 bases removed from V and 0 bases from J, the gap between germline ends came to 7 bases. CDR3 length equals 15 residues. The CDR3 nucleotides are TGTGCCAGCAGCGTAGAAGGGGACTCCTACAATGAGCAGTTCTTC. This sequence encodes CASSVEGDSYNEQFF.

The V gene is TRBV27, the J gene TRBJ2-1; D uncertain. V was trimmed by 6 bases and J by 0 bases, leaving 12 bases between them. The CDR3 length is 15 residues. CDR1 and CDR2 from the germline V gene are MNHEY and SMNVEV (reference sequence). The CDR3, as DNA: TGTGCCAGCAGCCTGGACGGAAGCTCCTACAATGAGCAGTTCTTC. Its translation: CASSLDGSSYNEQFF.

J is TRBJ1-4 and V is TRBV19, with D possibly matching TRBD1 (5 bases). Trimming left V 3 bases short and J 2 bases short, with 13 bases between. The CDR3 runs 16 residues. CDR1 and CDR2 (germline): LNHDA, SQIVND (reference sequence). The CDR3 reads CASSIRQSGTNEKLFF. The CDR3 nucleotides read TGTGCCAGTAGTATCCGACAGAGCGGGACTAATGAAAAACTGTTTTTT.